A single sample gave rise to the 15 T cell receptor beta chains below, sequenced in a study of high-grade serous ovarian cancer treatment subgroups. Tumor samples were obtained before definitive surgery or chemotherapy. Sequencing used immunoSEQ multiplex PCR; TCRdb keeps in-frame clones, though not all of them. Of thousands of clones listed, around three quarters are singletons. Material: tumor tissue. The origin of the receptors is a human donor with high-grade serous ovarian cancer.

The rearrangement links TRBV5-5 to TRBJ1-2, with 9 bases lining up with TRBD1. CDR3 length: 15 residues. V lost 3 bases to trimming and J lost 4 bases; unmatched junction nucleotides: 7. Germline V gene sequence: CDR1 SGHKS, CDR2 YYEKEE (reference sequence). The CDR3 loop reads CASSSTDRGGYGYTF. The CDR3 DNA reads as TGTGCCAGCAGCTCAACGGACAGGGGAGGCTATGGCTACACCTTC. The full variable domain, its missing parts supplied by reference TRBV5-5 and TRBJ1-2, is DAGVTQSPTHLIKTRGQQVTLRCSPISGHKSVSWYQQVLGQGPQFIFQYYEKEERGRGNFPDRFSARQFPNYSSELNVNALLLGDSALYLCASSSTDRGGYGYTFGSGTRLTVV.

The CDR3 loop is CASSVGQGSGNTIYF. CDR3 nucleotide sequence: TGTGCCAGCAGCGTAGGGCAGGGGTCTGGAAACACCATATATTTT. The chain links TRBV9 to TRBJ1-3, with D maybe TRBD1 (6 bases). The CDR3 runs to 15 residues. The germline V gene has CDR1 SGDLS and CDR2 YYNGEE. V was cut by 0 bases and J by 1 base, with 8 bases left in between.

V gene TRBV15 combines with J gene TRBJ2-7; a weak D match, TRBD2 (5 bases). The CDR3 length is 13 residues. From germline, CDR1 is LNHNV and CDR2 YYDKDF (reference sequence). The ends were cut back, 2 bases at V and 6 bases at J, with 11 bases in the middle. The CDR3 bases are TGTGCCACCAGCAGATTCAGAGGGTTCGAGCAGTACTTC. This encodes CATSRFRGFEQYF.

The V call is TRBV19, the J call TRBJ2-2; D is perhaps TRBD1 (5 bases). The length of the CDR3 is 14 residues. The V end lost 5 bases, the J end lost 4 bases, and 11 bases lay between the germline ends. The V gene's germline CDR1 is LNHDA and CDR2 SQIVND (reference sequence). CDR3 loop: CASSLRVPTGELFF. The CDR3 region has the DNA TGTGCCAGTAGTCTCAGGGTTCCCACCGGGGAGCTGTTTTTT. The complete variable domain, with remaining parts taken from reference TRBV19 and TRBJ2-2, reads DGGITQSPKYLFRKEGQNVTLSCEQNLNHDAMYWYRQDPGQGLRLIYYSQIVNDFQKGDIAEGYSVSREKKESFPLTVTSAQKNPTAFYLCASSLRVPTGELFFGEGSRLTVL.

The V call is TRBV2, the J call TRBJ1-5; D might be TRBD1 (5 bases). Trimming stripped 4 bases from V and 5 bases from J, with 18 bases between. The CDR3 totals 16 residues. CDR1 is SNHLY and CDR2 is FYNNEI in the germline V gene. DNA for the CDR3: TGTGCCAGCAGTGGGGGCTCCGGGTTCCGGGATCAGCCCCAGCATTTT. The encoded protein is CASSGGSGFRDQPQHF. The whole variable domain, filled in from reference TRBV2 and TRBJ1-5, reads EPEVTQTPSHQVTQMGQEVILRCVPISNHLYFYWYRQILGQKVEFLVSFYNNEISEKSEIFDDQFSVERPDGSNFTLKIRSTKLEDSAMYFCASSGGSGFRDQPQHFGDGTRLSIL.

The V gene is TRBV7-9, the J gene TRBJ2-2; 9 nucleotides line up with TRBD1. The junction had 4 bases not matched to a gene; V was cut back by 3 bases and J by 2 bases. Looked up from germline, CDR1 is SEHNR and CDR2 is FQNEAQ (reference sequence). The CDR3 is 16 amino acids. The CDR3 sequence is CASSLRTGDNTGELFF. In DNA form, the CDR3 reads TGTGCCAGCAGCTTGAGGACAGGGGACAACACCGGGGAGCTGTTTTTT.

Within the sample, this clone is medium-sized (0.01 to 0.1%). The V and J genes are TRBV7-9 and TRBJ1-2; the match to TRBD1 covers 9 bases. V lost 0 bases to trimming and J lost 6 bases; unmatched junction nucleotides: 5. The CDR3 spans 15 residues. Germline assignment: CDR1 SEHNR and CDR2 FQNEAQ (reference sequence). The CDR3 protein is CASSLAQDRGHGYTF. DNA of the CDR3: TGTGCCAGCAGCTTAGCGCAGGACAGGGGCCATGGCTACACCTTC.

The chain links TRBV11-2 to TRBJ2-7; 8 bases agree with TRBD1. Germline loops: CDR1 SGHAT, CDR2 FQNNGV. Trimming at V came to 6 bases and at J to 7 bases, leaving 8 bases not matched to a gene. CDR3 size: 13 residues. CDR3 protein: CASRYTGGEEQYF. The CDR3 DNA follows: TGTGCCAGCAGGTATACAGGGGGTGAAGAGCAGTACTTC.

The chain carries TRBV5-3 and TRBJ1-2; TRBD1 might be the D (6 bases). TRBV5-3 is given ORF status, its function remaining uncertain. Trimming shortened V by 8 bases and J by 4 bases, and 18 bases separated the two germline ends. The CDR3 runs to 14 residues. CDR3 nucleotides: TGTGCCAGCAGACCCGCCCAGGGGAGCTATGGCTACACCTTC. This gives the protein CASRPAQGSYGYTF.

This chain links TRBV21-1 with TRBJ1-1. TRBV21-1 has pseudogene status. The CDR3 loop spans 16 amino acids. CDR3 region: CASRSPLATIRTEAFF. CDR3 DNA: TGTGCCAGCAGGTCCCCTTTAGCTACAATTCGCACTGAAGCTTTCTTT.

Here the CDR3 reads CASSLNLPGRIYSNQPQHF. For the CDR3, the DNA is TGTGCCAGCAGTTTAAATTTACCTGGACGGATCTATAGCAATCAGCCCCAGCATTTT. This rearrangement joins TRBV27 to TRBJ1-5; no reliable D call. CDR3 length: 19 amino acids. Germline V gene lookup returns CDR1 MNHEY and CDR2 SMNVEV (reference sequence). Between the trimmed V and J ends, which lost 2 bases and 0 bases, there was a span of 20 bases.

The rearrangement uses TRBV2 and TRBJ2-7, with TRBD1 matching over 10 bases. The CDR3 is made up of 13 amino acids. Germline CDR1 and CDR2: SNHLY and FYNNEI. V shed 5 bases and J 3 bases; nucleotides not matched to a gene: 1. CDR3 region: CASSWDRGYEQYF. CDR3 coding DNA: TGTGCCAGCAGTTGGGACAGGGGCTACGAGCAGTACTTC.

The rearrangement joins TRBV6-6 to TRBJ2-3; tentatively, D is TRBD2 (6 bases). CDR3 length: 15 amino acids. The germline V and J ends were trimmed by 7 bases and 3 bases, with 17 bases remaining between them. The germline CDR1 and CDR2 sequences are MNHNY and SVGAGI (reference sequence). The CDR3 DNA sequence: TGTGCCAGCAAAAGGACTACTACCTGGACAGATACGCAGTATTTT. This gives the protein CASKRTTTWTDTQYF.

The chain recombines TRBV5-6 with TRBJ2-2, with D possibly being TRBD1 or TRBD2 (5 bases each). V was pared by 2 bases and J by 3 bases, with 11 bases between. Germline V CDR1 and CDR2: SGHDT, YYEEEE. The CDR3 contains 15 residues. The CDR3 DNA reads TGTGCCAGCAGCTTTGCGTTGGGGGACACCGGGGAGCTGTTTTTT. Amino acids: CASSFALGDTGELFF.

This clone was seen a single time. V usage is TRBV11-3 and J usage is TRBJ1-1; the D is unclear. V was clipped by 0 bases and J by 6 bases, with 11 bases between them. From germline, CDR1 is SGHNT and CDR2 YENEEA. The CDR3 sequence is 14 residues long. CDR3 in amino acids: CASSLDNGAPEAFF. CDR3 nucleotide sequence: TGTGCCAGCAGCTTAGATAATGGCGCGCCTGAAGCTTTCTTT.